These 9 T cell receptor beta chains were all obtained from the same sample, sequenced in a study of blood T cell repertoires in COVID-19. TCRdb's table, derived via immunoSEQ multiplex PCR, lists solely in-frame clones and lacks some. The sample contains about 210,000 clones, under 90% of which appear only once. Sequenced input: PBMCs or T cells enriched from blood (not recorded which). The receptors here all came from a woman in her forties or fifties with acute COVID-19.

The chain uses TRBV10-3 and TRBJ1-4, with 9 positions matching TRBD1. The CDR3 sequence is 15 residues long. CDR1 ENHRY and CDR2 SYGVKD come from the germline V gene. V trimming: 6 bases; J trimming: 7 bases; junction bases outside the gene matches: 9. The CDR3: CAISPGQGTGEKLFF. CDR3 coding DNA: TGTGCCATCAGCCCGGGACAGGGAACGGGTGAAAAACTGTTTTTT.

The chain uses TRBV29-1 and TRBJ2-7; TRBD2 matches at 9 bases. Germline loops: CDR1 SQVTM, CDR2 ANQGSEA. The CDR3 is 15 amino acids. V lost 2 bases to trimming and J lost 3 bases; unmatched junction nucleotides: 8. CDR3 sequence reads: CSVETSSGTLYEQYF. The CDR3 nucleotides read TGCAGCGTTGAAACTTCTAGCGGGACCCTCTACGAGCAGTACTTC.

The V gene is TRBV15, the J gene TRBJ2-1, with 8 bases that match TRBD2. Looked up from germline, CDR1 is LNHNV and CDR2 is YYDKDF (reference sequence). The CDR3 is made up of 16 amino acids. Trimming took 0 bases from V and 7 from J; bases not matched to a gene: 8. CDR3 nucleotides: TGTGCCACCAGCAGAGACCCAGCGGGAGTAGGTAATGAGCAGTTCTTC. Residues: CATSRDPAGVGNEQFF. Full variable domain (remainder filled in from reference TRBV15 and TRBJ2-1): DAMVIQNPRYQVTQFGKPVTLSCSQTLNHNVMYWYQQKSSQAPKLLFHYYDKDFNNEADTPDNFQSRRPNTSFCFLDIRSPGLGDTAMYLCATSRDPAGVGNEQFFGPGTRLTVL.

The rearrangement joins TRBV28 to TRBJ1-3; 8 bases fit TRBD1. Losses at the gene ends were 0 bases for V and 0 bases for J; bases not matched to a gene: 4. The germline V gene encodes CDR1 MDHEN and CDR2 SYDVKM. This CDR3 comprises 17 residues. This chain's CDR3 is CASSLWRTGGSGNTIYF. For the CDR3, the DNA is TGTGCCAGCAGTTTATGGCGTACAGGGGGCTCTGGAAACACCATATATTTT.

V is TRBV7-2 and J is TRBJ2-7; D call uncertain. V was trimmed by 4 bases and J by 3 bases, leaving 10 bases between them. Per germline, CDR1 SGHTA and CDR2 FQGNSA. This CDR3 comprises 13 residues. The CDR3 DNA is TGTGCCAGCAGCTCCCGTCTAGGCTACGAGCAGTACTTC. Translating it yields CASSSRLGYEQYF.

This clone was seen a few times. The chain has TRBV19 and TRBJ2-3; TRBD2 might be the D (6 bases). The V and J ends lost 4 bases and 8 bases respectively, with 22 bases between them. The CDR3 length is 16 residues. Germline-derived CDR1 and CDR2 are LNHDA and SQIVND (reference sequence). DNA for the CDR3: TGTGCCAGTAGTAGGGTCGGCGGGGCAAGGGCTGGTACGCAGTATTTT. The encoded protein is CASSRVGGARAGTQYF. Based on the CDR3 plus reference TRBV19 and TRBJ2-3, the full variable domain is DGGITQSPKYLFRKEGQNVTLSCEQNLNHDAMYWYRQDPGQGLRLIYYSQIVNDFQKGDIAEGYSVSREKKESFPLTVTSAQKNPTAFYLCASSRVGGARAGTQYFGPGTRLTVL.

This chain joins TRBV7-2 and TRBJ2-7, with 7 bases fitting TRBD2. The CDR3 runs to 15 residues. The germline gives CDR1 SGHTA, CDR2 FQGNSA. The junction had 6 bases not matched to a gene; V was cut back by 1 base and J by 3 bases. The CDR3 loop reads CASSLGPAGVYEQYF. The CDR3 DNA reads as TGTGCCAGCAGCTTAGGTCCCGCGGGGGTCTACGAGCAGTACTTC.

The rearrangement links TRBV28 to TRBJ1-4; possibly TRBD1 for D (6 bases). The CDR3 is 14 amino acids. Germline CDR1 and CDR2: MDHEN and SYDVKM. Trimming stripped 4 bases from V and 7 bases from J, with 13 bases between. The CDR3 DNA sequence: TGTGCCAGCAGTTCCTCAGGGGCCGGTGAAAAACTGTTTTTT. It is translated as CASSSSGAGEKLFF.

CDR3 in DNA: TGTGCCAGCAGCTTGGGACAGGATAATTCACCCCTCCACTTT. Amino acids: CASSLGQDNSPLHF. The chain combines TRBV7-9 with TRBJ1-6; 8 bases are shared with TRBD1. CDR3 length: 14 residues. Unmatched junction bases numbered 0, after V lost 3 bases and J lost 5 bases. Germline CDR1 is SEHNR and CDR2 is FQNEAQ (reference sequence).